This TCR beta chain was sequenced in a study of T cell responses to AZD1222 COVID-19 vaccine. On the study more broadly: Second doses that came at about 4 or about 12 weeks were put together. Regarding the study as a whole: The repertoires were collected only after the peak T cell response. Baseline seropositivity characterized only six AZD1222 recipients. Reportedly, nearly half of unique spike TCRs recognized epitopes outside B.1.351/B.1.1.7 mutations.

Method: immunoSEQ multiplex PCR; TCRdb's copy keeps in-frame clones and lacks some. The data hold approximately 110,000 clones, with around 87% observed a single time. This clone was observed a handful of times. The antigen is undetermined. This receptor was taken from an adult in good health. This sample comprised peripheral blood, obtained on day 0 of AZD1222 vaccination.

The DNA for the CDR3 is TGTGCCAGTAGTATGGGGGACAGCCTCTATGGCTACACCTTC. It codes for CASSMGDSLYGYTF. The rearrangement uses TRBV19 and TRBJ1-2, with 7 bases lining up with TRBD1. Germline values: CDR1 LNHDA, CDR2 SQIVND (reference sequence). J was trimmed by 4 bases and V by 3 bases; bases with no gene match: 5. CDR3 size: 14 residues.